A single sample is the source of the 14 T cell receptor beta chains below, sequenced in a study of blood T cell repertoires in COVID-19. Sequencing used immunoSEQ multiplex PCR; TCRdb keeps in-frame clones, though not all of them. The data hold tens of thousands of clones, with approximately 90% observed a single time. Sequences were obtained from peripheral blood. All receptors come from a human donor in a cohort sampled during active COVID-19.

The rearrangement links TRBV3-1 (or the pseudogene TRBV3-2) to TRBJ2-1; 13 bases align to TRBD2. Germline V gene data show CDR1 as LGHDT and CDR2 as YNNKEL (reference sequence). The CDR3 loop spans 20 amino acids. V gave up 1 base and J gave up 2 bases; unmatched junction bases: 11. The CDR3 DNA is TGTGCCAGCAGCCAAGTCCCGGGACTAGCGGGGATGGTTACCTACAATGAGCAGTTCTTC. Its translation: CASSQVPGLAGMVTYNEQFF.

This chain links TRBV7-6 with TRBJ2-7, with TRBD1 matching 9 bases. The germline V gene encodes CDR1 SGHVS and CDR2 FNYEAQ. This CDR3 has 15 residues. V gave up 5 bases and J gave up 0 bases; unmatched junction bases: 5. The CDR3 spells CASSQGQGPSYEQYF. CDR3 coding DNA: TGTGCCAGCAGCCAGGGACAGGGCCCCTCCTACGAGCAGTACTTC.

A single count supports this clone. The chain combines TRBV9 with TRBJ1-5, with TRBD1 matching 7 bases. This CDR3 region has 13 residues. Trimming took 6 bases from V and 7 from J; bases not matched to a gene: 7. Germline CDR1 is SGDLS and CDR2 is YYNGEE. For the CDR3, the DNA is TGTGCCAGCAATCAAGGGGACAGCCAGCCCCAGCATTTT. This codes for CASNQGDSQPQHF.

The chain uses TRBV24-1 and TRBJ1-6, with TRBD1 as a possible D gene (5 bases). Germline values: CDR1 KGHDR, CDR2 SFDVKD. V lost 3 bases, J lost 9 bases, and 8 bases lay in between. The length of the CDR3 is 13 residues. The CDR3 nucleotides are TGTGCCACCAGTGATAGGGGATCTTCACCCCTCCACTTT. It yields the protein CATSDRGSSPLHF.

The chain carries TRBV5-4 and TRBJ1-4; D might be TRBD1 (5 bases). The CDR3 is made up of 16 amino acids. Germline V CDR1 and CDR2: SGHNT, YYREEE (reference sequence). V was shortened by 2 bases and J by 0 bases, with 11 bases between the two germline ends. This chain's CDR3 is CASSFSAGATNEKLFF. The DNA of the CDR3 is TGTGCCAGCAGCTTCTCCGCGGGGGCAACTAATGAAAAACTGTTTTTT.

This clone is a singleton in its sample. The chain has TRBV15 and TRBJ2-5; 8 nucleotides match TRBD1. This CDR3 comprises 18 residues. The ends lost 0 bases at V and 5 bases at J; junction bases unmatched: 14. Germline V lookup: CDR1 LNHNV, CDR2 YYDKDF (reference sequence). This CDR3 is CATSREGGPDREWETQYF. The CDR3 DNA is TGTGCCACCAGCAGAGAAGGTGGGCCGGACAGGGAGTGGGAGACCCAGTACTTC. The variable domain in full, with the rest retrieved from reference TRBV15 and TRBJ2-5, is DAMVIQNPRYQVTQFGKPVTLSCSQTLNHNVMYWYQQKSSQAPKLLFHYYDKDFNNEADTPDNFQSRRPNTSFCFLDIRSPGLGDTAMYLCATSREGGPDREWETQYFGPGTRLLVL.

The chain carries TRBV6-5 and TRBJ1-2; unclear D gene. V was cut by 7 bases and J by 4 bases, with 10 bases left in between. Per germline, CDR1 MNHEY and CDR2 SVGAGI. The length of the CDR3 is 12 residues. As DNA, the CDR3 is TGTGCCAGCACCCATGCAGTCTATGGCTACACCTTC. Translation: CASTHAVYGYTF.

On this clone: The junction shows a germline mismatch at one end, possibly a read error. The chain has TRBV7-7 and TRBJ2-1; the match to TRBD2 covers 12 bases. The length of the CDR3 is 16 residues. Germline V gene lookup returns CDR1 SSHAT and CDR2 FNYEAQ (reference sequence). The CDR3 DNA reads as TGTGCTAGCAGCCCCATCCTAGCGGGGGGGCCGGGTGAGCAGTTCTTC. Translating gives CASSPILAGGPGEQFF.

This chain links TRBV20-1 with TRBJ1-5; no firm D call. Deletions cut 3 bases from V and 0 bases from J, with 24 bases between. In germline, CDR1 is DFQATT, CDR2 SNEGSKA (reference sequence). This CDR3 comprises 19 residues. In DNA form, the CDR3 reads TGCAGTGCTAGTATCTTGTCGATTATCTCCTCCTATAGCAATCAGCCCCAGCATTTT. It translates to CSASILSIISSYSNQPQHF.

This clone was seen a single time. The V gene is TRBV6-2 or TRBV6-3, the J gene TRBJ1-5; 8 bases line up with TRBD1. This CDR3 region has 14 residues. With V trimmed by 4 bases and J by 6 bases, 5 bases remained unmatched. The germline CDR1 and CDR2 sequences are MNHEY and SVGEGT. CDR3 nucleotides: TGTGCCAGCAGTTTTACAGGGGGTACTCAGCCCCAGCATTTT. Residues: CASSFTGGTQPQHF.

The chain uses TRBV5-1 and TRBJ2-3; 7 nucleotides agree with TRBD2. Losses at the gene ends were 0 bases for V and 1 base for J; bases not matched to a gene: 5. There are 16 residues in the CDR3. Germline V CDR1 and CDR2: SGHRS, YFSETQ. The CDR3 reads CASSLGPSGRTDTQYF. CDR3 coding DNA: TGCGCCAGCAGCTTGGGCCCTAGCGGCCGCACAGATACGCAGTATTTT.

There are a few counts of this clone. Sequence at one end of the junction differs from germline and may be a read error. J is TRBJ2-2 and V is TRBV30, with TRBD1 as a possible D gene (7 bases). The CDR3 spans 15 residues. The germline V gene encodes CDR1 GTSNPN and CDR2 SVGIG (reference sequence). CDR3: CAWSGGDRFTRELFF. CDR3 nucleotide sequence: TGTGCCTGGAGTGGGGGGGACAGATTCACCCGGGAGCTGTTTTTT.

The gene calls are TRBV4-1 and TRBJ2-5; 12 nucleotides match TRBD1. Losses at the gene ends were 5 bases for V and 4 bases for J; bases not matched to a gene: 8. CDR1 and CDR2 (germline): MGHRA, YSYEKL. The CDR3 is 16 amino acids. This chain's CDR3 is CASSVQPGQGAETQYF. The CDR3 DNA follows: TGCGCCAGCAGCGTACAACCGGGACAGGGGGCAGAGACCCAGTACTTC.

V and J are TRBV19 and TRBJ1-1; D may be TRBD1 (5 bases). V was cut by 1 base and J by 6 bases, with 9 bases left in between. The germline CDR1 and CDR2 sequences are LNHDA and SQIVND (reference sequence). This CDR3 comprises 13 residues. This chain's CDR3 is CASSIAQGSEAFF. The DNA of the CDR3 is TGTGCCAGTAGTATAGCCCAGGGTTCTGAAGCTTTCTTT.